Described below is a single T cell receptor (beta chain) sequence and its context. The antigen is not known. Repertoires were generated with immunoSEQ multiplex PCR, while TCRdb's copy carries only in-frame clones and drops some. Among about 800,000 clones listed, 96% were seen once. V shed 6 bases, J shed 9 bases, and the junction held 3 bases outside the gene matches. Germline V gene lookup returns CDR1 SGHVS and CDR2 FQNEAQ. The CDR3 is made up of 14 amino acids. The data originate from a study of shared clonotypes between healthy human individuals. The study, taken as a whole, reports: Rarefaction showed sorted-subset sequencing was incomplete despite large depth.

CD45RO-negative cells were positively selected for CCR7, leaving out terminally differentiated effector memory CD45RA+ cells. The specimen was naive CD8+ T cells sorted from blood. The clonotype comes from a young man in good health. The gene calls are TRBV7-8 and TRBJ2-1; 15 positions agree with TRBD2. This CDR3 reads CASRGLAGGGEQFF. The DNA for the CDR3 is TGTGCCAGCAGGGGACTAGCGGGAGGCGGTGAGCAGTTCTTC.